The 18 T cell receptor beta chains below all came from one sample that was sequenced in a study of T cell responses to AZD1222 COVID-19 vaccine. Profiled with immunoSEQ multiplex PCR; TCRdb holds only in-frame clones, not every one. The sample consists of around 150,000 clones, 92% of them appearing once. Sample: peripheral blood, taken 28 days after the second AZD1222 dose. The source of these receptors is an adult who received the AZD1222 COVID-19 vaccine.

V is TRBV19 and J is TRBJ2-7; 12 nucleotides align to TRBD2. J lost 0 bases, V lost 5 bases, and 5 bases had no gene match. Germline lookup yields CDR1 LNHDA and CDR2 SQIVND (reference sequence). The CDR3 is 16 amino acids. The CDR3 sequence: CASSSRTSGTSYEQYF. Written as DNA, the CDR3 is TGTGCCAGTAGTTCCAGGACTAGCGGGACCTCCTACGAGCAGTACTTC.

This sequence joins TRBV7-9 and TRBJ2-5; 7 bases align to TRBD1. The germline CDR1 and CDR2 sequences are SEHNR and FQNEAQ (reference sequence). V was clipped by 5 bases and J by 0 bases; unmatched bases: 3. The CDR3 runs 14 residues. The CDR3 region has the DNA TGTGCCAGCAGCAGGACAGGCTACCAAGAGACCCAGTACTTC. This translates into CASSRTGYQETQYF.

This sequence joins TRBV10-3 and TRBJ1-1; no firm D call. The V gene lost 7 bases and the J gene lost 2 bases, with 29 bases spanning the gap. Per germline, CDR1 ENHRY and CDR2 SYGVKD. The CDR3 loop spans 19 amino acids. CDR3 protein: CAITPGVARTPRGNTEAFF. The CDR3 bases are TGTGCCATCACCCCCGGTGTAGCAAGGACCCCCAGAGGCAACACTGAAGCTTTCTTT.

A single count supports this clone. V gene TRBV15 combines with J gene TRBJ2-1; D unresolved. This CDR3 comprises 16 residues. CDR1 LNHNV and CDR2 YYDKDF come from the germline V gene (reference sequence). V shed 0 bases and J shed 5 bases, with 14 bases lying between them. As DNA, the CDR3 is TGTGCCACCAGCAGAGATTGGCGGCAAGAACACAATGAGCAGTTCTTC. Amino acids: CATSRDWRQEHNEQFF.

This chain links TRBV10-2 with TRBJ1-5, with 11 bases aligning to TRBD1. The CDR3 consists of 15 residues. Germline-derived CDR1 and CDR2 are WSHSY and SAAADI. The V and J ends lost 8 bases and 5 bases, in that order; junction bases with no gene match: 8. In DNA form, the CDR3 reads TGCGCCAGCGCGAGGGGGGACAGGGGGTATCAGCCCCAGCATTTT. It encodes CASARGDRGYQPQHF.

The chain carries TRBV4-3 and TRBJ2-1; D ambiguous. Trimming pared 4 bases from V and 0 bases from J, leaving 7 bases between. The CDR3 spans 14 residues. Per germline, CDR1 LGHNA and CDR2 YSLEER. CDR3 sequence: CASSPYRSYNEQFF. CDR3 sequence (DNA): TGCGCCAGCAGCCCGTACCGCTCCTACAATGAGCAGTTCTTC.

The chain carries TRBV7-7 and TRBJ2-7; D perhaps matches TRBD1 (6 bases). CDR3 length: 13 residues. The germline V gene has CDR1 SSHAT and CDR2 FNYEAQ (reference sequence). The V end lost 5 bases, the J end lost 6 bases, and 14 bases lay between the germline ends. The CDR3 region is CASSADRIGEQYF. For the CDR3, the DNA is TGTGCCAGCAGCGCGGACAGAATCGGCGAGCAGTACTTC.

The gene calls are TRBV7-2 and TRBJ1-1; D is unclear. The V end lost 4 bases, the J end lost 7 bases, and 19 bases lay between the germline ends. Germline V gene sequence: CDR1 SGHTA, CDR2 FQGNSA. The CDR3 has 15 residues. CDR3 nucleotides: TGTGCCAGCAGCTCCCGGCGGCAGCGGAGGAGTGAAGCTTTCTTT. It specifies CASSSRRQRRSEAFF.

CDR3 in amino acids: CASSPGLAGLEQYF. The CDR3 coding sequence is TGTGCCAGCAGCCCGGGACTAGCAGGCTTAGAGCAGTACTTC. This chain joins TRBV7-8 and TRBJ2-7; 9 bases map to TRBD2. The germline CDR1 and CDR2 sequences are SGHVS and FQNEAQ. V shed 5 bases and J 7 bases; nucleotides not matched to a gene: 9. The CDR3 extends over 14 amino acids.

This clone was observed a single time. The chain employs TRBV5-1 and TRBJ1-1, with D possibly matching TRBD1 (5 bases). Germline CDR1 reads SGHRS; CDR2 reads YFSETQ. This CDR3 contains 16 residues. Trimming took off 3 bases at V and 3 bases at J, with 18 bases between the two ends. CDR3: CASSSDSGRVDTEAFF. The DNA for the CDR3 is TGCGCCAGCAGCTCCGATTCTGGCAGGGTTGACACTGAAGCTTTCTTT. Full variable domain (missing parts from reference TRBV5-1 and TRBJ1-1): KAGVTQTPRYLIKTRGQQVTLSCSPISGHRSVSWYQQTPGQGLQFLFEYFSETQRNKGNFPGRFSGRQFSNSRSEMNVSTLELGDSALYLCASSSDSGRVDTEAFFGQGTRLTVV.

The genes are TRBV9 and TRBJ2-1, with no clear D. Germline values: CDR1 SGDLS, CDR2 YYNGEE. The V gene lost 2 bases and the J gene lost 2 bases, with 11 bases spanning the gap. This CDR3 contains 15 residues. CDR3: CASSVSTGTYNEQFF. The CDR3 region has the DNA TGTGCCAGCAGCGTTTCTACCGGAACCTACAATGAGCAGTTCTTC.

The rearrangement joins TRBV21-1 to TRBJ2-5; the tabulated D call, TRBD1, remains unverified against the DNA. TRBV21-1 is a listed pseudogene. The CDR3 is 13 amino acids. CDR3 amino acids: CASRTGTGETQYF. The CDR3 DNA follows: TGTGCCAGCAGGACCGGGACAGGGGAGACCCAGTACTTC.

The gene calls are TRBV27 and TRBJ2-3, with 7 bases identical to TRBD2. V lost 3 bases to trimming and J lost 0 bases; unmatched junction nucleotides: 6. Germline CDR1 MNHEY, CDR2 SMNVEV (reference sequence). The CDR3 consists of 16 residues. In DNA, the CDR3 is TGTGCCAGCAGTTTGAGGGCGGGGGACAGCACAGATACGCAGTATTTT. Translating it yields CASSLRAGDSTDTQYF.

The chain is built from TRBV18 and TRBJ1-2; the match to TRBD1 covers 10 bases. V shed 2 bases and J 4 bases; nucleotides not matched to a gene: 4. The V gene's germline CDR1 is KGHSH and CDR2 LQKENI. The CDR3 sequence is 15 residues long. The CDR3 loop is CASSPAGTGVYGYTF. The CDR3 bases are TGTGCCAGCTCACCAGCCGGGACAGGGGTCTATGGCTACACCTTC.

This chain connects TRBV7-8 to TRBJ2-5; D call uncertain. With 3 bases removed from V and 5 bases from J, the gap between germline ends came to 13 bases. Germline V lookup: CDR1 SGHVS, CDR2 FQNEAQ. This CDR3 has 14 residues. CDR3: CASSLDGLRETQYF. The DNA for the CDR3 is TGTGCCAGCAGCTTGGACGGTCTAAGGGAGACCCAGTACTTC.

This clone appeared a single time. This rearrangement joins TRBV3-1 (or the pseudogene TRBV3-2) to TRBJ1-5; 8 positions agree with TRBD1. With V trimmed by 5 bases and J by 7 bases, 4 bases remained unmatched. This CDR3 is 13 amino acids long. Germline CDR1 LGHDT, CDR2 YNNKEL (reference sequence). CDR3: CASSKDRDQPQHF. Here the CDR3 DNA reads TGTGCCAGCAGCAAGGACAGGGACCAGCCCCAGCATTTT.

This chain joins TRBV24-1 and TRBJ2-1; D is possibly TRBD1 or TRBD2 (6 bases each). Germline V gene sequence: CDR1 KGHDR, CDR2 SFDVKD. The CDR3 extends over 11 amino acids. The ends were cut back, 9 bases at V and 10 bases at J, with 12 bases in the middle. This CDR3 is CATRRGREQFF. CDR3 coding DNA: TGTGCCACCCGACGGGGGCGAGAGCAGTTCTTC.

The chain couples TRBV2 to TRBJ2-1; weak D call: TRBD2 (5 bases). The CDR3 has 12 residues. Germline V gives CDR1 SNHLY, CDR2 FYNNEI. V lost 5 bases and J 14 bases, leaving 16 bases between the germline ends. CDR3 residues: CASSPGLEKEFF. CDR3 nucleotide sequence: TGTGCCAGCAGTCCAGGACTTGAAAAGGAGTTCTTC.